This record covers a single T cell receptor beta chain. There is no known antigen for this receptor. Nothing much larger sits one base from this clone, and base qualities are not available. In the study, sorted CD4+ and CD8+ blood T cells from patients with severe aplastic anemia and from healthy subjects underwent deep sequencing of TCR repertoires. Ficoll-Paque density gradient centrifugation was used to isolate peripheral blood mononuclear cells. CD4+ and CD8+ T cells were sorted by FACS or magnetic beads before DNA extraction. This specimen comes from a study of CD8+CD57+ T cells in acquired aplastic anemia (dated by TCRdb to about 2018). Notes on the research overall: A mean of 3.2 ug of DNA, ranging from roughly 0.18 to 30 ug, was extracted from sorted CD4+ and CD8+ cells. Mean read counts for healthy donor samples were approximately 10 million for CD4+ cells and about 12 million for CD8+ cells.

Paper-wide results and their limitations: Between patients and healthy controls, no significant difference in CD8+ Simpson's diversity was found (P=0.060). Although under 35 CD8+ CDR3 sequences were shared by patients and controls, these sequences appeared highly expressed in patients and within the immunodominant clones of patients.

Profiling of TCR beta VDJ combinations and CDR3 sequences used genomic DNA as the template. TCR repertoire sequencing was run on an Illumina HiSeq 2000. As for the authors' bioinformatics: Repertoire assessment relied on Simpson's diversity index, CDR3 size and DJ length profiles, and TRBV/TRBJ rearrangement plots. The immunodominant clone was defined as the most abundant DNA sequence in deep sequencing data. CDR3 amino acid sequences were screened for sharing across subjects and compared with published repertoires and the VDJdb database. TCRdb reprocessed the public reads (quality trimming at Q25 with fastp, clone calling with MiXCR) and kept in-frame beta chains. Rows merge per CDR3 protein into single entries with the most common DNA and genes. TCRdb's processing, not the authors', yielded these V and J calls. The sample has approximately 200,000 distinct CDR3 sequences on record, approximately 57% of them singletons. The ten biggest clones cover over 25% of the sample.

The sequence derives from a human donor in good health. The sequencing sample was made of sorted CD4+, CD8+, or CD8+CD57+ T cells (not recorded which) from PBMCs.

This receptor has the CDR3 CASSLLSGGSSYNEQFF. The nucleotide sequence is TGTGCCAGCAGTTTATTGTCAGGGGGGAGCTCCTACAATGAGCAGTTCTTC. The rearranged chain carries TRBV27 and TRBJ2-1; a weak D assignment points to TRBD1 (7 bases agree). V is cut by 1 base and J by 0 bases, and the space between the germline ends is 13 bases. Taken from the germline V gene (reference sequence), the CDR1 and CDR2 loops are MNHEY and SMNVEV. The CDR3, from cysteine to phenylalanine, totals 17 residues. The entry retains the CDR3 DNA only, 51 bases that are in frame from base 1.